The 31 T cell receptor beta chains given below trace back to one sample, sequenced in a study of cytomegalovirus exposure and HLA in healthy donors. PCR involved 60 Vbeta and 13 Jbeta primers. Sequenced by immunoSEQ multiplex PCR; TCRdb stores in-frame clones only, minus some. The repertoire holds about 200,000 clones, around 81% seen once, with more than 1.5% in the top ten. Sequenced sample: PBMCs. These receptors were obtained from a man between 18 and 29 years old in good health and CMV-seronegative.

This rearrangement joins TRBV19 to TRBJ1-1; no firm D call. V was cut by 5 bases and J by 0 bases, with 13 bases left in between. The CDR3 extends over 15 amino acids. From germline, CDR1 is LNHDA and CDR2 SQIVND (reference sequence). CDR3 sequence (DNA): TGTGCCAGTAGTGACGTCAGGTTAATGAACACTGAAGCTTTCTTT. Amino acids: CASSDVRLMNTEAFF.

This sequence joins TRBV7-6 and TRBJ1-1; 9 bases agree with TRBD1. There are 15 residues in the CDR3. The V segment lost 0 bases and the J segment 7 bases; nucleotides outside the gene matches: 6. CDR1 SGHVS and CDR2 FNYEAQ come from the germline V gene. CDR3 protein: CASSLAYRGRNEAFF. CDR3 coding DNA: TGTGCCAGCAGCTTAGCGTACAGGGGGCGTAATGAAGCTTTCTTT.

This clone is a singleton in its sample. The chain has TRBV28 and TRBJ2-7, with a possible D match to TRBD1 (5 bases). This CDR3 has 14 amino acids. Per germline, CDR1 MDHEN and CDR2 SYDVKM. V lost 6 bases and J 2 bases, leaving 14 bases between the germline ends. CDR3: CASRPQGYPYEQYF. For the CDR3, the DNA is TGTGCCAGCAGACCGCAGGGCTACCCCTACGAGCAGTACTTC. The full variable domain, its missing parts supplied by reference TRBV28 and TRBJ2-7, is DVKVTQSSRYLVKRTGEKVFLECVQDMDHENMFWYRQDPGLGLRLIYFSYDVKMKEKGDIPEGYSVSREKKERFSLILESASTNQTSMYLCASRPQGYPYEQYFGPGTRLTVT.

This clone was counted between two and nine times. The chain has TRBV7-3 and TRBJ2-2, with D perhaps TRBD1 (6 bases). The germline gives CDR1 SGHTA, CDR2 FQGTGA. There are 17 residues in the CDR3. Trimming stripped 5 bases from V and 0 bases from J, with 16 bases between. DNA for the CDR3: TGTGCCAGCAGCATTCAGGGGCGGAGCTCGAACACCGGGGAGCTGTTTTTT. Protein sequence: CASSIQGRSSNTGELFF.

The chain uses TRBV4-2 and TRBJ1-2, with TRBD1 identical over 9 bases. V lost 3 bases and J lost 4; bases outside the gene matches: 6. Per germline, CDR1 LGHNA and CDR2 YNFKEQ. This CDR3 contains 15 residues. CDR3 in amino acids: CASSQTTGGRYGYTF. As DNA, the CDR3 is TGTGCCAGCAGCCAGACCACAGGGGGCCGCTATGGCTACACCTTC.

This chain links TRBV11-2 with TRBJ1-2, with 7 bases that match TRBD1. V was clipped by 6 bases and J by 4 bases; unmatched bases: 5. The CDR3 runs 13 residues. The germline V gene has CDR1 SGHAT and CDR2 FQNNGV. CDR3 DNA: TGTGCCAGCAGGAGTAGGGACAGCTATGGCTACACCTTC. Translating it yields CASRSRDSYGYTF.

The genes are TRBV7-8 and TRBJ2-5; maybe TRBD2 (6 bases). V gave up 3 bases and J gave up 5 bases, with 16 bases separating them. The CDR3 runs 15 residues. Germline CDR1 is SGHVS and CDR2 is FQNEAQ. CDR3 DNA: TGTGCCAGCAGCTTTTCAGGGAGGTTAGTGGAGACCCAGTACTTC. Translated: CASSFSGRLVETQYF. The full variable domain, in which reference TRBV7-8 and TRBJ2-5 provide the parts outside the CDR3, is GAGVSQSPRYKVAKRGQDVALRCDPISGHVSLFWYQQALGQGPEFLTYFQNEAQLDKSGLPSDRFFAERPEGSVSTLKIQRTQQEDSAVYLCASSFSGRLVETQYFGPGTRLLVL.

This chain connects TRBV18 to TRBJ1-2; 7 bases agree with TRBD1. Germline V gives CDR1 KGHSH, CDR2 LQKENI. The junction had 8 bases not matched to a gene; V was cut back by 2 bases and J by 2 bases. This CDR3 has 16 residues. Here the CDR3 DNA reads TGTGCCAGCTCACCAGTAAACAGGGGCGAGAACTATGGCTACACCTTC. Residues: CASSPVNRGENYGYTF.

The rearrangement uses TRBV7-2 and TRBJ1-5, with 7 nucleotides matching TRBD1. CDR1 SGHTA and CDR2 FQGNSA come from the germline V gene. The CDR3 runs to 15 residues. V gave up 8 bases and J gave up 1 base; unmatched junction bases: 8. The CDR3 protein is CASAAGQVSNQPQHF. The CDR3 coding sequence is TGTGCCAGCGCTGCTGGACAGGTGAGCAATCAGCCCCAGCATTTT.

This chain links TRBV27 with TRBJ2-5; maybe TRBD2 (5 bases). This CDR3 is built from 12 residues. Trimming shortened V by 4 bases and J by 5 bases, and 8 bases separated the two germline ends. CDR1 is MNHEY and CDR2 is SMNVEV in the germline V gene (reference sequence). This CDR3 is CASSYPGETQYF. Here the CDR3 DNA reads TGTGCCAGCAGTTATCCGGGGGAGACCCAGTACTTC.

V usage is TRBV7-8 and J usage is TRBJ2-3; a weak D match, TRBD2 (5 bases). V lost 5 bases and J lost 4, with 19 bases in between. The CDR3 runs to 16 residues. The germline gives CDR1 SGHVS, CDR2 FQNEAQ. Written as DNA, the CDR3 is TGTGCCAGCAGCCTCTACGGGGTCGATCCAGCAGATACGCAGTATTTT. Translated, it gives CASSLYGVDPADTQYF.

The V and J genes are TRBV28 and TRBJ2-7; 7 bases agree with TRBD1. This CDR3 contains 15 residues. Germline V gene lookup returns CDR1 MDHEN and CDR2 SYDVKM. J was trimmed by 0 bases and V by 3 bases; bases with no gene match: 5. The DNA for the CDR3 is TGTGCCAGCAGTTTCCTGGACAGGTCCTCCTACGAGCAGTACTTC. Its protein product is CASSFLDRSSYEQYF.

This clone was detected only a few times. The genes are TRBV6-6 and TRBJ2-5; TRBD1 aligns across 9 bases. The DNA end is more similar to TRBJ2-7, so the J call may be wrong. The germline V gene has CDR1 MNHNY and CDR2 SVGAGI (reference sequence). The CDR3 has 15 amino acids. The CDR3 spells CASGTGGVTRYEQYF. In nucleotides, the CDR3 is TGTGCCAGCGGCACAGGGGGCGTAACACGGTACGAGCAGTACTTC.

V and J are TRBV27 and TRBJ2-5; 11 bases match TRBD2. This CDR3 spans 15 amino acids. Germline trimming cut 10 bases from V and 4 bases from J; bases unmatched to any gene: 11. Germline CDR1 MNHEY, CDR2 SMNVEV (reference sequence). Written as DNA, the CDR3 is TGTGCCACAAAGGTGGGGACTAGCGGCGCAGAGACCCAGTACTTC. This codes for CATKVGTSGAETQYF.

The rearrangement uses TRBV18 and TRBJ2-1, with 7 bases that match TRBD2. CDR3 length equals 15 residues. V lost 0 bases, J lost 5 bases, and 4 bases stayed unmatched. From germline, CDR1 is KGHSH and CDR2 LQKENI. The CDR3 loop reads CASSPPRDYDNEQFF. CDR3 in DNA: TGTGCCAGCTCACCACCGAGGGACTACGACAATGAGCAGTTCTTC.

The chain has TRBV6-5 and TRBJ1-3; 7 bases line up with TRBD1. CDR3 size: 15 residues. Trimming took 11 bases from V and 0 from J; bases not matched to a gene: 10. Germline V gene sequence: CDR1 MNHEY, CDR2 SVGAGI. For the CDR3, the DNA is TGTGCCTGTCACGGGACAGCGAGCTCTGGAAACACCATATATTTT. Its protein product is CACHGTASSGNTIYF.

On this clone: The junction shows a germline mismatch at one end, possibly a read error. This chain connects TRBV7-9 to TRBJ2-2; no reliable D call. Germline-derived CDR1 and CDR2 are SEHNR and FQNEAQ (reference sequence). The CDR3 is 16 residues long. This CDR3 reads CSSSLGVSTNTGELFF. The CDR3 nucleotides are TGTTCCAGCAGCTTAGGAGTTAGCACGAACACCGGGGAGCTGTTTTTT.

This clone was detected only a few times. The chain couples TRBV27 to TRBJ1-1; no definite D call. CDR1 MNHEY and CDR2 SMNVEV come from the germline V gene (reference sequence). Trimming took off 2 bases at V and 2 bases at J, with 15 bases between the two ends. The CDR3 spans 16 residues. CDR3: CASSLIPARKNTEAFF. Written as DNA, the CDR3 is TGTGCCAGCAGTTTAATCCCGGCCAGGAAAAACACTGAAGCTTTCTTT.

The CDR3 loop reads CASSLSRAHREWDSPLHF. CDR3 sequence (DNA): TGTGCCAGCAGCTTGAGTCGGGCCCACAGGGAATGGGATTCACCCCTCCACTTT. The chain is built from TRBV11-3 and TRBJ1-6, with a tentative D call TRBD1 (6 bases). Germline values: CDR1 SGHNT, CDR2 YENEEA. CDR3 length: 18 residues. Trimming left V 3 bases short and J 8 bases short, with 23 bases between.

The V call is TRBV29-1, the J call TRBJ1-2; 7 bases are a match to TRBD1. Germline lookup yields CDR1 SQVTM and CDR2 ANQGSEA. There are 12 residues in the CDR3. V was pared by 6 bases and J by 0 bases, with 1 base of the junction left unmatched. For the CDR3, the DNA is TGCAGCGTGGGGACAGCTAACTATGGCTACACCTTC. Protein sequence: CSVGTANYGYTF. The variable domain in full, completed from reference TRBV29-1 and TRBJ1-2, reads SAVISQKPSRDICQRGTSLTIQCQVDSQVTMMFWYRQQPGQSLTLIATANQGSEATYESGFVIDKFPISRPNLTFSTLTVSNMSPEDSSIYLCSVGTANYGYTFGSGTRLTVV.

The chain couples TRBV9 to TRBJ2-7; a weak D match, TRBD1 (6 bases). CDR3 length: 15 amino acids. Germline V gene lookup returns CDR1 SGDLS and CDR2 YYNGEE. Between the trimmed V and J ends, which lost 4 bases and 3 bases, there was a span of 17 bases. CDR3 in DNA: TGTGCCAGCAGCCCCCAACCGCAGGGGCTCTACGAGCAGTACTTC. This gives the protein CASSPQPQGLYEQYF.

The rearrangement links TRBV29-1 to TRBJ1-5; D perhaps matches TRBD1 (5 bases). Germline loops: CDR1 SQVTM, CDR2 ANQGSEA. The CDR3 loop spans 15 amino acids. CDR3 nucleotides: TGCGGAGGGGCAGGCCAAATGGTGCAAGATCAGCCCCAGCATTTT. Its translation is CGGAGQMVQDQPQHF.

V is TRBV19 and J is TRBJ1-5; TRBD1 matches 12 bases. J lost 9 bases, V lost 5 bases, and 11 bases had no gene match. The germline gives CDR1 LNHDA, CDR2 SQIVND (reference sequence). CDR3 size: 16 residues. The CDR3 DNA sequence: TGTGCCAGTAGTGAGGGACAGGGGGCTCCGTGGCGGCCCCAGCATTTT. Encoded protein: CASSEGQGAPWRPQHF.

The chain employs TRBV7-2 and TRBJ2-3; unclear D gene. The CDR3 is 14 residues long. Trimming shortened V by 0 bases and J by 2 bases, and 6 bases separated the two germline ends. Germline values: CDR1 SGHTA, CDR2 FQGNSA. In DNA form, the CDR3 reads TGTGCCAGCAGCTTAGCCGTTAACACAGATACGCAGTATTTT. Protein product: CASSLAVNTDTQYF.

This rearrangement joins TRBV7-9 to TRBJ1-2; TRBD1 might be the D (6 bases). The CDR3 spans 16 residues. With 2 bases removed from V and 5 bases from J, the gap between germline ends came to 18 bases. Looked up from germline, CDR1 is SEHNR and CDR2 is FQNEAQ (reference sequence). DNA of the CDR3: TGTGCCAGCAGCTTACTACCCATGGACAGAGTATATGGCTACACCTTC. Translated, it gives CASSLLPMDRVYGYTF.

This clone appeared a few times. This chain connects TRBV5-1 to TRBJ1-1, with D unresolved. CDR3 length equals 13 residues. The germline V gene has CDR1 SGHRS and CDR2 YFSETQ. Trimming pared 1 base from V and 6 bases from J, leaving 10 bases between. CDR3 in amino acids: CASSLFVQSEAFF. In DNA, the CDR3 is TGCGCCAGCAGCTTGTTTGTGCAGTCTGAAGCTTTCTTT.

The chain carries TRBV30 and TRBJ2-1; D ambiguous. There are 10 residues in the CDR3. Germline lookup yields CDR1 GTSNPN and CDR2 SVGIG (reference sequence). The V gene lost 3 bases and the J gene lost 6 bases, with 3 bases spanning the gap. The CDR3 DNA reads as TGTGCCTGGAGCCTCAATGAGCAGTTCTTC. The encoded protein is CAWSLNEQFF.

V and J are TRBV9 and TRBJ1-2; a weak D match, TRBD1 (5 bases). CDR3 length equals 17 residues. The V gene's germline CDR1 is SGDLS and CDR2 YYNGEE. The ends were cut back, 1 base at V and 0 bases at J, with 16 bases in the middle. CDR3 amino acids: CASSVSRGPSPNYGYTF. The CDR3 region has the DNA TGTGCCAGCAGCGTATCAAGGGGCCCGTCGCCTAACTATGGCTACACCTTC.

The chain couples TRBV5-6 to TRBJ2-7, with D unclear. V was cut by 0 bases and J by 0 bases, with 7 bases left in between. This CDR3 is 14 amino acids long. Germline V CDR1 and CDR2: SGHDT, YYEEEE. In nucleotides, the CDR3 is TGTGCCAGCAGCTTGGCGCCCGGCTCCTACGAGCAGTACTTC. Protein sequence: CASSLAPGSYEQYF.

The rearrangement uses TRBV9 and TRBJ2-3; D perhaps matches TRBD1 (5 bases). Germline V gene sequence: CDR1 SGDLS, CDR2 YYNGEE. The CDR3 has 15 amino acids. V lost 0 bases and J 2 bases, leaving 10 bases between the germline ends. CDR3 sequence: CASSVAPGITDTQYF. DNA for the CDR3: TGTGCCAGCAGCGTAGCCCCAGGGATCACAGATACGCAGTATTTT. The entire variable domain, with the rest obtained from reference TRBV9 and TRBJ2-3, is as follows: DSGVTQTPKHLITATGQRVTLRCSPRSGDLSVYWYQQSLDQGLQFLIQYYNGEERAKGNILERFSAQQFPDLHSELNLSSLELGDSALYFCASSVAPGITDTQYFGPGTRLTVL.

This rearrangement joins TRBV9 to TRBJ1-1, with no clear D. V was shortened by 7 bases and J by 3 bases, with 10 bases between the two germline ends. Germline CDR1 and CDR2: SGDLS and YYNGEE. The CDR3 length is 12 residues. The CDR3: CASSSGDTEAFF. In DNA form, the CDR3 reads TGTGCCAGCTCTTCCGGGGACACTGAAGCTTTCTTT. The full variable domain, completed using reference TRBV9 and TRBJ1-1, is DSGVTQTPKHLITATGQRVTLRCSPRSGDLSVYWYQQSLDQGLQFLIQYYNGEERAKGNILERFSAQQFPDLHSELNLSSLELGDSALYFCASSSGDTEAFFGQGTRLTVV.